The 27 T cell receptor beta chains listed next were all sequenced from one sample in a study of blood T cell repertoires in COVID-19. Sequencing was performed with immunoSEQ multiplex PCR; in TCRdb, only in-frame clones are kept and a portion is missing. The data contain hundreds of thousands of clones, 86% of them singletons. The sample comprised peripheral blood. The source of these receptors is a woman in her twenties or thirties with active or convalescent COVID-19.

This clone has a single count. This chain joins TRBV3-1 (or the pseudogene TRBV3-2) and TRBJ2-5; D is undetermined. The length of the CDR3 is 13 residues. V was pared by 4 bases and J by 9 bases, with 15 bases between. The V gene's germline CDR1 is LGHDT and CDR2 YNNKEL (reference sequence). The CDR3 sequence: CASSPDGAPSQYF. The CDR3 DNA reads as TGTGCCAGCAGCCCAGATGGTGCGCCCTCCCAGTACTTC.

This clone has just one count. CDR3 protein: CASSPIDFQGDTQYF. The DNA of the CDR3 is TGTGCCAGCAGCCCCATCGACTTTCAGGGGGATACGCAGTATTTT. The gene calls are TRBV7-9 and TRBJ2-3, with D tentatively TRBD1 (6 bases). The CDR3 consists of 15 residues. Germline V gene data show CDR1 as SEHNR and CDR2 as FQNEAQ (reference sequence). Deletions cut 5 bases from V and 6 bases from J, with 18 bases between. Combining the CDR3 with reference TRBV7-9 and TRBJ2-3 gives the whole variable domain DTGVSQNPRHKITKRGQNVTFRCDPISEHNRLYWYRQTLGQGPEFLTYFQNEAQLEKSRLLSDRFSAERPKGSFSTLEIQRTEQGDSAMYLCASSPIDFQGDTQYFGPGTRLTVL.

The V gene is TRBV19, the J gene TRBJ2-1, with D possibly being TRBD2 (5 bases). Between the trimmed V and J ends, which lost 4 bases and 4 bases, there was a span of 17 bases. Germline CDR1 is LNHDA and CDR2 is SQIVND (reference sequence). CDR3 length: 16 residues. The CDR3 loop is CASSTTGSGVYNEQFF. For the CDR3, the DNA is TGTGCCAGTAGTACAACTGGAAGCGGCGTTTACAATGAGCAGTTCTTC.

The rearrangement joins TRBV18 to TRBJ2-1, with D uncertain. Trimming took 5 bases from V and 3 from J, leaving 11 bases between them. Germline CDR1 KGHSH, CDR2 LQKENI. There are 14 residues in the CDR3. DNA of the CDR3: TGTGCCAGCTCATCCCGCGGAGTCTACAATGAGCAGTTCTTC. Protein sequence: CASSSRGVYNEQFF.

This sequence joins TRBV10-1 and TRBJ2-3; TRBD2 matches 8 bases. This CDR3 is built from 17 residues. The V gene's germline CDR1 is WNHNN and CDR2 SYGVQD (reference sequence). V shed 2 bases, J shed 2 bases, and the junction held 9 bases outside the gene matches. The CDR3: CASSESWGTRHTDTQYF. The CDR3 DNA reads TGCGCCAGCAGTGAGAGTTGGGGGACTAGGCACACAGATACGCAGTATTTT.

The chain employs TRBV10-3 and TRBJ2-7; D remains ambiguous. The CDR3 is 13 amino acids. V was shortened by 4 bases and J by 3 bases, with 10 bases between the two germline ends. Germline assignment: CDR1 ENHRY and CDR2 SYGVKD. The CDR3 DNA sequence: TGTGCCATCAGTGCTGAGAACCGCTACGAGCAGTACTTC. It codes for CAISAENRYEQYF.

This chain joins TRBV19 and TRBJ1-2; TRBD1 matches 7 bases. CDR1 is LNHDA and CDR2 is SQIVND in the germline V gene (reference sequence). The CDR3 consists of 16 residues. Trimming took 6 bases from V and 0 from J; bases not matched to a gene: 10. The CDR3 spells CASSRLGTASNYGYTF. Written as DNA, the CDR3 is TGTGCCAGTAGCCGCCTTGGGACAGCTTCTAACTATGGCTACACCTTC.

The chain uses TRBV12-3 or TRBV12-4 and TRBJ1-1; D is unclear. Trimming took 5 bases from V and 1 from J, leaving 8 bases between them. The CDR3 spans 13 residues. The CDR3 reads CASSRGWNTEAFF. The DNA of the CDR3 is TGTGCCAGCAGTCGAGGGTGGAACACTGAAGCTTTCTTT.

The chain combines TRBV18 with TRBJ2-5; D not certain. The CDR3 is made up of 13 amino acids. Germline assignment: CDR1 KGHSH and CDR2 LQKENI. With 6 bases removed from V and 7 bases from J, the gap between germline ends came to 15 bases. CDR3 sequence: CASSTEVIGTQYF. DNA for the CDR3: TGTGCCAGCTCGACTGAGGTGATCGGGACCCAGTACTTC. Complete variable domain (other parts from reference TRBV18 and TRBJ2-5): NAGVMQNPRHLVRRRGQEARLRCSPMKGHSHVYWYRQLPEEGLKFMVYLQKENIIDESGMPKERFSAEFPKEGPSILRIQQVVRGDSAAYFCASSTEVIGTQYFGPGTRLLVL.

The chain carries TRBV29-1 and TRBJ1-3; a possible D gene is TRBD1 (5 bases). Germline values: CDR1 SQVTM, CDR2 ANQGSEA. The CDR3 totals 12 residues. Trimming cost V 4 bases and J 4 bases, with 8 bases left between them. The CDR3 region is CSVVGHGNTIYF. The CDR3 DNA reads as TGCAGCGTTGTAGGACACGGAAACACCATATATTTT.

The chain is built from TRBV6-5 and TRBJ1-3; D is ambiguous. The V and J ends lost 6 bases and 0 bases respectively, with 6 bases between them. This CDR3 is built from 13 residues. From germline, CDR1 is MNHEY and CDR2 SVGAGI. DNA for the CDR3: TGTGCCAGCAGCGAGAACTCTGGAAACACCATATATTTT. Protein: CASSENSGNTIYF.

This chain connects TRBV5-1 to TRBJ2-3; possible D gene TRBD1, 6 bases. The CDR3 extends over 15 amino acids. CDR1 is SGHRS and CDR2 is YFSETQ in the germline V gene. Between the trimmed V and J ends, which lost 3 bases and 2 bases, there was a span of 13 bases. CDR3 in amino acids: CASSYLDSVTDTQYF. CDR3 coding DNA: TGCGCCAGCAGCTACCTGGACAGCGTCACAGATACGCAGTATTTT.

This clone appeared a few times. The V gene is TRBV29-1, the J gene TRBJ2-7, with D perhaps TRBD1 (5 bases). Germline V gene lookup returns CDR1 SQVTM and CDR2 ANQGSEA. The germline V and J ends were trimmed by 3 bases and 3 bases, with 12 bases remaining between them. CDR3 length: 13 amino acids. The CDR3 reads CSVETDIFYEQYF. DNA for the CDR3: TGCAGCGTTGAGACGGACATATTCTACGAGCAGTACTTC.

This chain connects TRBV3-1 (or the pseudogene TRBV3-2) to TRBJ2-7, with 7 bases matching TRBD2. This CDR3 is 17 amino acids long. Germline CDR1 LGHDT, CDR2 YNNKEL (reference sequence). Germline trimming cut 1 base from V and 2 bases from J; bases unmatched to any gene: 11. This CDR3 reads CASSQGWSGGGTYEQYF. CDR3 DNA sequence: TGTGCCAGCAGCCAAGGGTGGTCGGGAGGAGGGACCTACGAGCAGTACTTC.

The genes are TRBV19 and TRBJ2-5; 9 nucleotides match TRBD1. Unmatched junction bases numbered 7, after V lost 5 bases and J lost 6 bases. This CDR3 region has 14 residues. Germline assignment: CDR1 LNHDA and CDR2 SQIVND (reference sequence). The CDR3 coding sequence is TGTGCCAGTAGTTCGAACAGGGGGCAGCAGACCCAGTACTTC. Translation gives CASSSNRGQQTQYF.

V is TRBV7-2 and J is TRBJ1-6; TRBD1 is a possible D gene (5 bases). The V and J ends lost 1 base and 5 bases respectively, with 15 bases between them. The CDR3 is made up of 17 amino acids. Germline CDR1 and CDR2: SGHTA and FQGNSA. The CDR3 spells CASSLDVPGRDNSPLHF. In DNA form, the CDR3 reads TGTGCCAGCAGCTTAGACGTTCCAGGGAGGGATAATTCACCCCTCCACTTT.

CDR3 protein: CSASRSSGGTDTQYF. CDR3 in DNA: TGCAGTGCTAGTCGGTCTAGCGGGGGCACAGATACGCAGTATTTT. The V call is TRBV20-1, the J call TRBJ2-3; 9 bases agree with TRBD2. V shed 3 bases and J 1 base; nucleotides not matched to a gene: 5. There are 15 residues in the CDR3. Germline loops: CDR1 DFQATT, CDR2 SNEGSKA (reference sequence).

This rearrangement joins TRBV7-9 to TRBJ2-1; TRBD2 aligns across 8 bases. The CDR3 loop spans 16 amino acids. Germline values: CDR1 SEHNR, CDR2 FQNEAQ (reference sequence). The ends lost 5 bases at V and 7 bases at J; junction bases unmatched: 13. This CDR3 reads CASSPCIGAGVNEQFF. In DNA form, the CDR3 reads TGTGCCAGCAGCCCTTGTATAGGAGCGGGAGTTAATGAGCAGTTCTTC. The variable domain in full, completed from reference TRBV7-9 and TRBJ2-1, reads DTGVSQNPRHKITKRGQNVTFRCDPISEHNRLYWYRQTLGQGPEFLTYFQNEAQLEKSRLLSDRFSAERPKGSFSTLEIQRTEQGDSAMYLCASSPCIGAGVNEQFFGPGTRLTVL.

DNA of the CDR3: TGCGCCAGCAGCCCCGGGACAGGGTCGATGAACACTGAAGCTTTCTTT. Amino acids: CASSPGTGSMNTEAFF. The V gene is TRBV4-1, the J gene TRBJ1-1, with 9 bases that match TRBD1. The germline V gene has CDR1 MGHRA and CDR2 YSYEKL. This CDR3 is 16 amino acids long. Trimming at V came to 4 bases and at J to 0 bases, leaving 6 bases not matched to a gene.

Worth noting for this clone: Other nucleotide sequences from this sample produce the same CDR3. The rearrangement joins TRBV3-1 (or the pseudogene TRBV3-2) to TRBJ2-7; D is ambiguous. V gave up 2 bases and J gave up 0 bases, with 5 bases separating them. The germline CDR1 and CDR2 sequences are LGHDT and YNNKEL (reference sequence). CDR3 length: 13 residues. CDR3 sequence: CASSQTSSYEQYF. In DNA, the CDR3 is TGTGCCAGCAGCCAAACTTCCTCCTACGAGCAGTACTTC.

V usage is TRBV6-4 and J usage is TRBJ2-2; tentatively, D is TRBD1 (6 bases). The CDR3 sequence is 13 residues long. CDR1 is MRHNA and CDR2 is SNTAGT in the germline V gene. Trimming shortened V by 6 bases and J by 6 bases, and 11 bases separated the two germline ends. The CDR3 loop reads CASSLQGSGELFF. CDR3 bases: TGTGCCAGCAGCCTACAGGGCTCCGGGGAGCTGTTTTTT.

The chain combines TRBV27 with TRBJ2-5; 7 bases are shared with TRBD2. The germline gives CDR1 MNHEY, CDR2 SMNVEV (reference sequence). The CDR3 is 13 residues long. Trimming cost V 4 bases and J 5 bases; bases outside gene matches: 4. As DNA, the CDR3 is TGTGCCAGCAGTTGGGGGGGAGGGGAGACCCAGTACTTC. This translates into CASSWGGGETQYF.

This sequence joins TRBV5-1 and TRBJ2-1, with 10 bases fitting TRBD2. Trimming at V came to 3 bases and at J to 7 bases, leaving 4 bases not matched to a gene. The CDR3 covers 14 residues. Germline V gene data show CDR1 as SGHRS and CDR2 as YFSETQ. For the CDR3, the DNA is TGCGCCAGCAGCTCAGCGGGAGGGGTGAATGAGCAGTTCTTC. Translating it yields CASSSAGGVNEQFF.

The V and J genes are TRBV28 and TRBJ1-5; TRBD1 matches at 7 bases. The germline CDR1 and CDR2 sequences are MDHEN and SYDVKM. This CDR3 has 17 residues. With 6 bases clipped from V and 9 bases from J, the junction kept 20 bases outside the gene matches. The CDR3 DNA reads TGTGCCAGCAGCTCTGCTAACCGGGACAGAAGATCCCGGCCCCAGCATTTT. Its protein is CASSSANRDRRSRPQHF.

Here the CDR3 reads CASSPEGISGNTIYF. CDR3 DNA: TGTGCCAGCAGCCCGGAGGGTATCTCTGGAAACACCATATATTTT. The chain joins TRBV3-1 (or the pseudogene TRBV3-2) to TRBJ1-3; D is uncertain. The CDR3 contains 15 residues. Germline assignment: CDR1 LGHDT and CDR2 YNNKEL (reference sequence). Trimming left V 4 bases short and J 0 bases short, with 10 bases between.

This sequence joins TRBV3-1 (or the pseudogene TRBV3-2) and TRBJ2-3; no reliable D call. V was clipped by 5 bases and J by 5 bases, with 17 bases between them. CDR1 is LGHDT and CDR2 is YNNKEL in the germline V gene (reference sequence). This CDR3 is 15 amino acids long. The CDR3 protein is CASSVERLSKDTQYF. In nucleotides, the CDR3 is TGTGCCAGCAGCGTCGAACGCCTATCAAAAGATACGCAGTATTTT.

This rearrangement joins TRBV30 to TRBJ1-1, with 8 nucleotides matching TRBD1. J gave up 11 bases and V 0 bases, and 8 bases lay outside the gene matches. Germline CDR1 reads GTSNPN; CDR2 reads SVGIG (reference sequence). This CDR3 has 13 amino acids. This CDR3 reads CAWSVPGQDLAFF. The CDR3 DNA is TGTGCCTGGAGTGTCCCGGGACAGGATTTGGCTTTCTTT.